This T cell receptor beta chain was retrieved from a study of T cell repertoires in cytomegalovirus infection. Study-wide context: Used in the study were CMV epitopes, some recently identified and HLA-C-restricted, others well-studied and HLA-B-restricted. Public TCR beta signatures indicated both CMV infection and matching HLA type. Study results and limitations: CMV-specific TCR beta clonotypes restricted by HLA-C dominated the ex vivo response.

TCRdb re-analysed the reads in MiXCR, keeping a single row per CDR3 protein. The sample lists some 310,000 distinct CDR3 sequences; more than 20% were seen once. There are many counts of this clonotype. The antigen remains unidentified. The length of the CDR3 is 16 residues. Germline V gives CDR1 SGHAT, CDR2 FQNNGV. Trimming cost V 3 bases and J 2 bases; bases outside gene matches: 7. The sample was cultured PBMCs, taken from culture after CMV antigen stimulation. The TCR was taken from a human donor in good health (CMV status not recorded). Some clones in this sample may be carry-over from other donors' samples. The chain joins TRBV11-2 to TRBJ2-1; TRBD2 matches 7 bases. The CDR3 is CASSLGSSGTYNEQFF. DNA of the CDR3: TGTGCCAGCAGCTTGGGTTCTAGCGGAACCTACAATGAGCAGTTCTTC. Combining the CDR3 with reference TRBV11-2 and TRBJ2-1 gives the whole variable domain EAGVAQSPRYKIIEKRQSVAFWCNPISGHATLYWYQQILGQGPKLLIQFQNNGVVDDSQLPKDRFSAERLKGVDSTLKIQPAKLEDSAVYLCASSLGSSGTYNEQFFGPGTRLTVL.